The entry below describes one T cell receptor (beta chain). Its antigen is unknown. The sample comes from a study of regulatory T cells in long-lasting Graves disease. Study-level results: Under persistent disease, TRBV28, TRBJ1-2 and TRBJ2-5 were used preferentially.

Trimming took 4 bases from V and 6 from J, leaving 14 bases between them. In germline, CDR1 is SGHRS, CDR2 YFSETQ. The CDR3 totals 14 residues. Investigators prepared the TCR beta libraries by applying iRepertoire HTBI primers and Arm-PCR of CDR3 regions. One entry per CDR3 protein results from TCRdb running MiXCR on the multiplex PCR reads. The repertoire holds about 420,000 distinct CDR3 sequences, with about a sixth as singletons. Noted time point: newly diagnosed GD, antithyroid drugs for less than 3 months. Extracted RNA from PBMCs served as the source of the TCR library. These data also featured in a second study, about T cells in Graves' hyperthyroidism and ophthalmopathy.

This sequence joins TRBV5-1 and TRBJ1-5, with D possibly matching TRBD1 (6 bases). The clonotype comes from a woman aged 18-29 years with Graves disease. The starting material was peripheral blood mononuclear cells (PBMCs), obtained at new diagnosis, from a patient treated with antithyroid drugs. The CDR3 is CASSPGHSGQPQHF. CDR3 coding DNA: TGCGCCAGCAGCCCGGGACATAGTGGTCAGCCCCAGCATTTT.